The 2 T cell receptor beta chains given below trace back to one sample, sequenced in a study of shared T cell receptors in the human thymus. Some clones are missing from TCRdb's copy, which holds only in-frame ones; the method was immunoSEQ multiplex PCR. Of more than 300,000 clones listed, approximately 95% were seen once; the top ten hold around 0.018%. Sequencing input: thymocytes. These receptor sequences come from a human donor.

This chain uses TRBV7-2 with TRBJ1-1; 8 nucleotides align to TRBD1. J lost 3 bases, V lost 4 bases, and 4 bases had no gene match. This CDR3 has 14 amino acids. CDR1 is SGHTA, CDR2 FQGNSA, per germline. DNA for the CDR3: TGTGCCAGCAGCTGCATACAGGGGGACACTGAAGCTTTCTTT. Translating gives CASSCIQGDTEAFF.

This clone occurred once. V gene TRBV4-1 combines with J gene TRBJ1-1; the match to TRBD1 covers 8 bases. The CDR3 covers 15 residues. Trimming cost V 3 bases and J 1 base; bases outside gene matches: 4. From germline, CDR1 is MGHRA and CDR2 YSYEKL. The CDR3 protein is CASSQQGQGNTEAFF. The CDR3 nucleotides are TGCGCCAGCAGCCAGCAAGGACAGGGGAACACTGAAGCTTTCTTT.